The present T cell receptor (beta chain) was sequenced within a study of blood T cell repertoires in COVID-19. Study-wide background: T cells, B-cell-depleted T cells, or PBMCs provided the cDNA or gDNA that served as material.

Under the authors' procedure: Amplified reference gene primers provided the basis for estimating nucleated cell counts. Profiling relied on immunoSEQ multiplex PCR, and the TCRdb table lists in-frame clones only, not all of them. V, J and clone size derive from that table, while D and trimming were established from the DNA sequence. The sample has roughly 100,000 clones, over 80% seen once. The CDR3 is 14 amino acids. Germline V lookup: CDR1 SGHAT, CDR2 FQDESV (reference sequence). V lost 1 base and J lost 4; bases outside the gene matches: 2. The TCR was taken from a man aged 65 to 79 with active or convalescent COVID-19. Specimen: peripheral blood. The chain couples TRBV11-1 to TRBJ1-1, with TRBD1 matching over 8 bases. The CDR3 reads CASSLDRGATEAFF. The CDR3 DNA follows: TGTGCCAGCAGCTTAGACAGGGGGGCCACTGAAGCTTTCTTT.